Presented here are 27 T cell receptor beta chains from one specimen sequenced in a study of identical twins. Each CDR3 protein is one row after TCRdb ran MiXCR on the 5' RACE reads. The table lists around 530,000 distinct CDR3 sequences, around 15% of them singletons. These sequences were also reported in another study, on yellow fever vaccine responses in identical twins.

The specimen sequenced was CD4+ T cells sorted from blood. Receptors were obtained from a woman under 30 in good health.

This clonotype was counted a few times. CDR3 coding DNA: TGCGCCAGCAGCCAAGATATCGGGACTAGCGGGGGTAGCACAGATACGCAGTATTTT. It encodes CASSQDIGTSGGSTDTQYF. The chain carries TRBV4-1 and TRBJ2-3, with 14 nucleotides matching TRBD2. The length of the CDR3 is 19 residues. The germline CDR1 and CDR2 sequences are MGHRA and YSYEKL. Trimming removed 0 bases from V and 0 bases from J; junction bases left unmatched: 5.

The chain has TRBV6-2 or TRBV6-3 and TRBJ2-5; D is perhaps TRBD2 (5 bases). Trimming shortened V by 6 bases and J by 0 bases, and 23 bases separated the two germline ends. This CDR3 has 18 amino acids. Germline V CDR1 and CDR2: MNHEY, SVGEGT. CDR3 DNA: TGTGCCAGCAGCTTCAGCGTGAGACCCTTCGGGGACCAAGAGACCCAGTACTTC. Translation gives CASSFSVRPFGDQETQYF.

This clonotype was counted a few times. This chain joins TRBV5-1 and TRBJ2-2, with 9 bases identical to TRBD1. CDR3 length equals 15 residues. Germline V CDR1 and CDR2: SGHRS, YFSETQ. V was pared by 8 bases and J by 4 bases, with 9 bases of the junction left unmatched. CDR3 protein: CASSTGGVSTGELFF. CDR3 sequence (DNA): TGCGCCAGTTCAACAGGGGGCGTGAGCACCGGGGAGCTGTTTTTT.

This clonotype was seen a few times. The V and J genes are TRBV6-1 and TRBJ2-5, with 9 bases lining up with TRBD2. The length of the CDR3 is 15 residues. Germline V gene sequence: CDR1 MNHNS, CDR2 SASEGT. The J segment lost 1 base and the V segment lost 8 bases, leaving 8 bases of the junction unmatched. The CDR3 loop is CASALSGGSQETQYF. As DNA, the CDR3 is TGTGCCAGCGCGCTTAGCGGGGGATCCCAAGAGACCCAGTACTTC.

In this sample, this clonotype turned up many times. V is TRBV12-3 or TRBV12-4 and J is TRBJ2-2; no reliable D call. V was pared by 3 bases and J by 7 bases, with 3 bases between. This CDR3 is 11 amino acids long. The DNA for the CDR3 is TGTGCCAGCAGTTTCGGCGGGGAGCTGTTTTTT. Its protein product is CASSFGGELFF.

CDR3 in DNA: TGTGCCAGTAGTAAAGTCGCGAACACCGGGGAGCTGTTTTTT. Translated, it gives CASSKVANTGELFF. The genes are TRBV19 and TRBJ2-2, with unresolved D. V was pared by 4 bases and J by 0 bases, with 6 bases between. The length of the CDR3 is 14 residues. Germline V gives CDR1 LNHDA, CDR2 SQIVND (reference sequence).

This clonotype was observed a few times. The rearrangement uses TRBV29-1 and TRBJ1-2; the D is unclear. CDR1 and CDR2 from the germline V gene are SQVTM and ANQGSEA. This CDR3 is 15 amino acids long. Trimming left V 6 bases short and J 2 bases short, with 19 bases between. In nucleotides, the CDR3 is TGCAGCGTAGGTAAAGGGCAGCGAGAAAACTATGGCTACACCTTC. This codes for CSVGKGQRENYGYTF.

This clonotype was picked up a small number of times. The V and J genes are TRBV14 and TRBJ2-1; 7 bases match TRBD2. After removal of 3 bases from V and 0 bases from J, the junction contained 5 bases not matched to a gene. Looked up from germline, CDR1 is SGHDN and CDR2 is FVKESK. The CDR3 is 16 amino acids. DNA for the CDR3: TGTGCCAGCAGCCATACGGGGGGAGGCTCCTACAATGAGCAGTTCTTC. It translates to CASSHTGGGSYNEQFF.

The rearrangement uses TRBV5-1 and TRBJ2-1; D is perhaps TRBD1 (6 bases). Germline lookup yields CDR1 SGHRS and CDR2 YFSETQ. Trimming shortened V by 2 bases and J by 3 bases, and 12 bases separated the two germline ends. The CDR3 length is 15 residues. The CDR3 DNA reads TGCGCCAGCAGCTTCCGGGACATGATCTACAATGAGCAGTTCTTC. It specifies CASSFRDMIYNEQFF.

V usage is TRBV28 and J usage is TRBJ1-1, with D possibly being TRBD1 (5 bases). The CDR3 runs 15 residues. V was shortened by 3 bases and J by 5 bases, with 16 bases between the two germline ends. Germline V gene data show CDR1 as MDHEN and CDR2 as SYDVKM. The CDR3 region is CASSFRRGTVTEAFF. The CDR3 bases are TGTGCCAGCAGTTTCCGTCGGGGCACGGTGACTGAAGCTTTCTTT.

Points on this clonotype: The junction does not match germline at one end; this may be a read error. J is TRBJ2-1 and V is TRBV4-2; 9 bases line up with TRBD2. The CDR3 length is 15 residues. From germline, CDR1 is LGHNA and CDR2 YNFKEQ. CDR3 loop: CASSPWTSEGNEQFF. For the CDR3, the DNA is TGTGCCAGCAGCCCCTGGACTAGCGAGGGGAATGAGCAGTTTTTC.

This clonotype was seen a handful of times. The V and J genes are TRBV5-1 and TRBJ1-6; TRBD1 agrees at 9 bases. CDR1 is SGHRS and CDR2 is YFSETQ in the germline V gene. This CDR3 spans 14 amino acids. Trimming took 5 bases from V and 7 from J; bases not matched to a gene: 4. This chain's CDR3 is CASSNGQGNSPLHF. The CDR3 nucleotides read TGCGCCAGCAGTAACGGACAGGGGAATTCACCCCTCCACTTT.

This clonotype was observed a few times. This chain uses TRBV11-3 with TRBJ2-7; TRBD1 might be the D (5 bases). Germline values: CDR1 SGHNT, CDR2 YENEEA. The CDR3 runs 15 residues. The V gene lost 5 bases and the J gene lost 5 bases, with 19 bases spanning the gap. CDR3 nucleotides: TGTGCCAGCAGCAACCCGTCGGCAGGGCACCACGAGCAGTACTTC. It encodes CASSNPSAGHHEQYF.

The chain employs TRBV6-2 or TRBV6-3 and TRBJ2-1; weak D call: TRBD2 (5 bases). Germline assignment: CDR1 MNHEY and CDR2 SVGEGT. The CDR3 runs to 19 residues. V gave up 2 bases and J gave up 0 bases, with 20 bases separating them. The CDR3, as DNA: TGTGCCAGCAGTTACCCCCTCCCGGCCAGCGGAGACTCCTACAATGAGCAGTTCTTC. This gives the protein CASSYPLPASGDSYNEQFF.

This clonotype was counted a few times. J is TRBJ2-4 and V is TRBV12-3 or TRBV12-4; D not resolved. The CDR3 has 13 residues. With 5 bases removed from V and 0 bases from J, the gap between germline ends came to 5 bases. The CDR3 nucleotides read TGTGCCAGCAGTCAACTAGCCAAAAACATTCAGTACTTC. Residues: CASSQLAKNIQYF.

The chain employs TRBV7-2 and TRBJ1-5; 8 positions match TRBD1. The CDR3 is made up of 14 amino acids. The V segment lost 5 bases and the J segment 7 bases; nucleotides outside the gene matches: 7. Germline loops: CDR1 SGHTA, CDR2 FQGNSA. As DNA, the CDR3 is TGTGCCAGCAGCCCCGGACAGGGTCACCAGCCCCAGCATTTT. Translation: CASSPGQGHQPQHF.

This clonotype was detected a few times. A much larger clone lies one base from this, so it may be a read error. The chain recombines TRBV7-9 with TRBJ1-4; no definite D call. This CDR3 comprises 11 residues. Germline V gene lookup returns CDR1 SEHNR and CDR2 FQNEAQ (reference sequence). The V end was cut by 6 bases, the J end by 8 bases, with 7 bases between. CDR3 sequence: CASSIGEKLFF. The CDR3 DNA is TGTGCCAGCAGTATAGGGGAAAAACTGTTTTTT.

The rearrangement uses TRBV7-3 and TRBJ2-2; TRBD1 might be the D (6 bases). CDR3 length: 15 residues. Germline assignment: CDR1 SGHTA and CDR2 FQGTGA. Trimming cost V 5 bases and J 1 base, with 11 bases left between them. For the CDR3, the DNA is TGTGCCAGCAGCATCGACAGGAGGAACACCGGGGAGCTGTTTTTT. It is translated as CASSIDRRNTGELFF. Full variable domain (outside the CDR3, taken from reference TRBV7-3 and TRBJ2-2): GAGVSQTPSNKVTEKGKYVELRCDPISGHTALYWYRQSLGQGPEFLIYFQGTGAADDSGLPNDRFFAVRPEGSVSTLKIQRTERGDSAVYLCASSIDRRNTGELFFGEGSRLTVL.

This clonotype showed up just a few times. The chain recombines TRBV12-3 or TRBV12-4 with TRBJ2-1, with 7 bases fitting TRBD1. V was clipped by 6 bases and J by 0 bases; unmatched bases: 8. The length of the CDR3 is 16 residues. In nucleotides, the CDR3 is TGTGCCAGCAGAGGACAGGCACTGAGCTCCTACAATGAGCAGTTCTTC. Translation gives CASRGQALSSYNEQFF.

J is TRBJ2-3 and V is TRBV4-1; the D gene is possibly TRBD2 (5 bases). Germline CDR1 MGHRA, CDR2 YSYEKL. There are 15 residues in the CDR3. Trimming stripped 4 bases from V and 1 base from J, with 12 bases between. CDR3: CASSPGLWRTDTQYF. The CDR3 DNA follows: TGCGCCAGCAGCCCCGGACTTTGGCGCACAGATACGCAGTATTTT.

The genes are TRBV18 and TRBJ2-5, with 8 bases matching TRBD2. The CDR3 length is 15 residues. Germline loops: CDR1 KGHSH, CDR2 LQKENI. V lost 2 bases, J lost 5 bases, and 7 bases stayed unmatched. The CDR3 sequence is CASSPTSGQTETQYF. The CDR3, as DNA: TGTGCCAGCTCACCAACTAGCGGACAGACGGAGACCCAGTACTTC.

The genes are TRBV18 and TRBJ2-5; no definite D call. Trimming left V 3 bases short and J 5 bases short, with 19 bases between. The CDR3 runs to 16 residues. Germline values: CDR1 KGHSH, CDR2 LQKENI. CDR3 sequence: CASSPPSEILRETQYF. The CDR3 bases are TGTGCCAGCTCACCGCCGTCGGAGATCTTACGGGAGACCCAGTACTTC. Supplemented by reference TRBV18 and TRBJ2-5, the full variable domain reads NAGVMQNPRHLVRRRGQEARLRCSPMKGHSHVYWYRQLPEEGLKFMVYLQKENIIDESGMPKERFSAEFPKEGPSILRIQQVVRGDSAAYFCASSPPSEILRETQYFGPGTRLLVL.

This clonotype was seen more than once but under ten times. The V call is TRBV7-2, the J call TRBJ2-7, with TRBD1 matching 8 bases. Germline V CDR1 and CDR2: SGHTA, FQGNSA. V dropped 2 bases and J dropped 0; count of bases not matched to a gene: 6. The CDR3 loop spans 16 amino acids. CDR3 nucleotides: TGTGCCAGCAGCTTACAGGGGGCCTTGAGCTCCTACGAGCAGTACTTC. Residues: CASSLQGALSSYEQYF. Filled out from reference TRBV7-2 and TRBJ2-7, the complete variable domain reads GAGVSQSPSNKVTEKGKDVELRCDPISGHTALYWYRQSLGQGLEFLIYFQGNSAPDKSGLPSDRFSAERTGGSVSTLTIQRTQQEDSAVYLCASSLQGALSSYEQYFGPGTRLTVT.

The J gene is TRBJ2-5, the V gene TRBV3-1; D is perhaps TRBD1 or TRBD2 (5 bases each). Trimming stripped 5 bases from V and 6 bases from J, with 19 bases between. The CDR3 totals 15 residues. Germline CDR1 reads LGHDT; CDR2 reads YNNKEL (reference sequence). This chain's CDR3 is CASSAPGTTLQTQYF. Here the CDR3 DNA reads TGTGCCAGCAGCGCTCCCGGGACCACGTTGCAGACCCAGTACTTC.

This clonotype occurred a few times. V and J are TRBV28 and TRBJ1-5, with unresolved D. The V gene's germline CDR1 is MDHEN and CDR2 SYDVKM. V was clipped by 2 bases and J by 7 bases, with 15 bases between them. The CDR3 loop spans 15 amino acids. The CDR3 nucleotides are TGTGCCAGCAGTTTAGTCGTGGGAGGGCACCAGCCCCAGCATTTT. It encodes CASSLVVGGHQPQHF.

The chain couples TRBV28 to TRBJ1-1; D unresolved. Germline V gives CDR1 MDHEN, CDR2 SYDVKM. Trimming pared 3 bases from V and 0 bases from J, leaving 17 bases between. CDR3 length: 17 amino acids. The CDR3 region is CASSLLLVRSMNTEAFF. In nucleotides, the CDR3 is TGTGCCAGCAGTTTGTTGTTGGTTAGGAGCATGAACACTGAAGCTTTCTTT.

The V and J genes are TRBV2 and TRBJ2-5; D is unclear. Germline V gene data show CDR1 as SNHLY and CDR2 as FYNNEI. There are 12 residues in the CDR3. The V and J ends lost 6 bases and 5 bases respectively, with 10 bases between them. CDR3 DNA sequence: TGTGCCAGCAGCCGACTCGGGGAGACCCAGTACTTC. This sequence encodes CASSRLGETQYF. Complete variable domain (other parts from reference TRBV2 and TRBJ2-5): EPEVTQTPSHQVTQMGQEVILRCVPISNHLYFYWYRQILGQKVEFLVSFYNNEISEKSEIFDDQFSVERPDGSNFTLKIRSTKLEDSAMYFCASSRLGETQYFGPGTRLLVL.